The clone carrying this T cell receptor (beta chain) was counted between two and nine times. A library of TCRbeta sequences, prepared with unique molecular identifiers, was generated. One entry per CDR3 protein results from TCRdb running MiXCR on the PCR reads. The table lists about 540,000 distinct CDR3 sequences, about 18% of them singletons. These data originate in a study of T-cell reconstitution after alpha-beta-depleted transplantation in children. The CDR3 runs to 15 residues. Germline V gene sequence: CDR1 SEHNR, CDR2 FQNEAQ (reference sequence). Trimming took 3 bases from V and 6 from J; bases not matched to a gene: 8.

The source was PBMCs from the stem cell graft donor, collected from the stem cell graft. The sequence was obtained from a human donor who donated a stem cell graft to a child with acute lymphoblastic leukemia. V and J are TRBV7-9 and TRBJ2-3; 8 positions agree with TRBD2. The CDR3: CASSFSGGPGDTQYF. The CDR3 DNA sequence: TGTGCCAGCAGCTTTTCGGGAGGGCCTGGTGATACGCAGTATTTT.